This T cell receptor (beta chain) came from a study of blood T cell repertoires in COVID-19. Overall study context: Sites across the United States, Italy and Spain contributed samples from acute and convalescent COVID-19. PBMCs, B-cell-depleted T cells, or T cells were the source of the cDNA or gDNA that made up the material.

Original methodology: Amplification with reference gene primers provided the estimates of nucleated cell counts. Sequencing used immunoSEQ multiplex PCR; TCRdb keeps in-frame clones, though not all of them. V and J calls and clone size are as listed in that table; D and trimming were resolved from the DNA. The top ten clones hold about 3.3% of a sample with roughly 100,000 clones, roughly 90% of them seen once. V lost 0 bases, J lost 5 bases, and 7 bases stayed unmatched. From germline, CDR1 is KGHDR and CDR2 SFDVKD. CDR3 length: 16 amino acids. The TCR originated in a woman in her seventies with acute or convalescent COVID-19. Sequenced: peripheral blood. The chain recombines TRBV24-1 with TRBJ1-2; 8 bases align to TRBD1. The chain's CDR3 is CATSDLRQGYPYGYTF. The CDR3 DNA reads TGTGCCACCAGTGATTTGAGACAGGGGTACCCATATGGCTACACCTTC.